This entry features one TCR beta chain sequence. Its antigen remains unidentified. Each subset's genomic DNA was shared equally among a number of immunoSEQ plates. Measured with immunoSEQ multiplex PCR; TCRdb has only the in-frame clones, and not every one. The sample yields some 1,400,000 clones, roughly 96% seen once. With 0 bases removed from V and 8 bases from J, the gap between germline ends came to 10 bases. There are 13 residues in the CDR3. The germline CDR1 and CDR2 sequences are SGHNT and YYREEE (reference sequence). This entry comes from a study of shared clonotypes between healthy human individuals. Study-wide findings and caveats: Naive subsets typically showed greater estimated richness than memory subsets. Clonotype sharing among donors was expected to depend on sequencing depth. The generation probabilities recorded for non-shared clonotypes fell below those of clonotypes shared by all four donors.

The source material was naive CD4+ T cells sorted from blood. The subset was: CD45RA+ positively selected. The receptor comes from a man aged 30 to 45 in good health. The rearrangement uses TRBV5-4 and TRBJ2-3; D not certain. The CDR3 DNA follows: TGTGCCAGCAGCTTGGATTCGAGAGGTACGCAGTATTTT. Translated, it gives CASSLDSRGTQYF.